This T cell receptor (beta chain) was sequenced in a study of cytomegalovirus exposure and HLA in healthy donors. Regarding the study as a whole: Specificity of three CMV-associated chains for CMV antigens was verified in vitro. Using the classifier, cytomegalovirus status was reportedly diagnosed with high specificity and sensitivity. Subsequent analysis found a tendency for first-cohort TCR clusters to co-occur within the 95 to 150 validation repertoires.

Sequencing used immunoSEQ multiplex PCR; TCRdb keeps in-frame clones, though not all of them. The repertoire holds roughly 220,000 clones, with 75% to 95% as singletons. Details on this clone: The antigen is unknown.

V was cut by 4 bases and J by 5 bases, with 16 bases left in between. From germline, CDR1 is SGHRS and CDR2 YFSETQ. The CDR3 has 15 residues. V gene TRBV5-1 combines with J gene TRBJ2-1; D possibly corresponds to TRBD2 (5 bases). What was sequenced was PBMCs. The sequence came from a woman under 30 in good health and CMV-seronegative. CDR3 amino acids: CASSPGLGMDNEQFF. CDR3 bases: TGCGCCAGCAGCCCCGGGCTCGGGATGGACAATGAGCAGTTCTTC.